This is a list of T cell receptor beta chains from one sample in a study of response to subunit inactivated influenza vaccine. One entry per CDR3 protein results from TCRdb running MiXCR on the RT-PCR reads. The sample holds under 750,000 distinct CDR3 sequences; around 11% are singletons and the top ten take approximately 10%. The material sequenced was PBMCs from blood, taken on the day of vaccination. The receptors were gathered from a man aged 50-60 years who received an inactivated influenza vaccine. Both conserved end residues are part of each CDR3. The D gene is left open where the match is weak. The listing skips clone size in some rows; elsewhere it reads once, few, many or a size class.

j_call	clone_size	v_call	d_call	cdr3_aa	cdr3_nt
TRBJ2-3	-	TRBV6-1	TRBD2	CASIPWDWGLAGTDTQYF	TGTGCCAGCATCCCATGGGACTGGGGACTAGCAGGCACAGATACGCAGTATTTT
TRBJ1-3	few	TRBV10-3	-	CAISSGRGNGNTIYF	TGTGCCATCAGCTCGGGCAGGGGTAATGGAAACACCATATATTTT
TRBJ2-1	-	TRBV29-1	-	CSVGPRERQFF	TGCAGCGTTGGACCACGAGAAAGGCAGTTCTTC
TRBJ2-1	few	TRBV10-3	-	CAILDSYNEQFF	TGTGCCATCCTAGACAGCTACAATGAGCAGTTCTTC
TRBJ2-3	-	TRBV4-1	-	CASSQIEQDTQYF	TGCGCCAGCAGCCAAATTGAGCAAGATACGCAGTATTTT
TRBJ1-2	-	TRBV7-6	TRBD1	CASSLAAGQGPNGGYTF	TGTGCCAGCAGCTTAGCCGCCGGACAGGGCCCCAATGGCGGCTACACCTTC
TRBJ1-5	many	TRBV20-1	-	CSAFGGTQPQHF	TGCAGTGCCTTTGGGGGGACTCAGCCCCAGCATTTT
TRBJ2-5	few	TRBV7-2	-	CASRGWETQYF	TGTGCCAGCCGCGGTTGGGAGACCCAGTACTTC
TRBJ1-5	-	TRBV4-1	-	CASSQDSGGGNQPQHF	TGCGCCAGCAGCCAAGATTCCGGAGGAGGAAATCAGCCCCAGCATTTT
TRBJ2-6	few	TRBV4-3	-	CASSQDLKGSSGANVLTF	TGCGCCAGCAGCCAAGATTTAAAGGGGTCCTCTGGGGCCAACGTCCTGACTTTC
TRBJ2-5	few	TRBV29-1	-	CSVDWRLNQYF	TGCAGCGTTGATTGGCGTCTAAACCAGTACTTC
TRBJ2-1	-	TRBV12-3/TRBV12-4	TRBD2	CASRGSSGVYNEQFF	TGTGCCAGCAGGGGATCTAGCGGGGTTTACAATGAGCAGTTCTTC
TRBJ2-5	-	TRBV20-1	TRBD2	CSALTSAETQYF	TGCAGTGCCCTCACTAGCGCGGAGACCCAGTACTTC
TRBJ2-7	-	TRBV20-1	-	CSARTMDGYSYEQYF	TGCAGTGCTAGGACTATGGACGGATATTCCTACGAGCAGTACTTC
TRBJ1-1	few	TRBV20-1	TRBD1	CSARDVGTGGTEAFF	TGCAGTGCTAGAGATGTTGGGACAGGGGGCACTGAAGCTTTCTTT
TRBJ2-7	few	TRBV7-2	-	CASSLSSGLTGYEQYF	TGTGCCAGCAGCTTATCCTCCGGGCTAACAGGCTACGAGCAGTACTTC
TRBJ1-4	-	TRBV4-2	-	CASSQDMGEHEKLFF	TGTGCCAGCAGCCAAGATATGGGGGAGCACGAAAAACTGTTTTTT
TRBJ1-3	few	TRBV9	-	CASSGAGGSGNTIYF	TGTGCCAGCAGCGGAGCGGGGGGGTCTGGAAACACCATATATTTT
TRBJ2-7	few	TRBV6-5	TRBD2	CASSYSKSSGSYEQYF	TGTGCCAGCAGTTACTCGAAGAGCAGCGGGAGCTACGAGCAGTACTTC
TRBJ1-6	few	TRBV7-2	-	CASSQLGPLHF	TGTGCCAGCAGCCAGTTGGGACCCCTCCACTTT
TRBJ2-1	few	TRBV5-1	-	CASSPGPLTNEQFF	TGCGCCAGCAGCCCCGGCCCCCTGACCAATGAGCAGTTCTTC
TRBJ2-2	many	TRBV12-3/TRBV12-4	-	CASRRGNTGELFF	TGTGCCAGCCGGCGGGGGAACACCGGGGAGCTGTTTTTT
TRBJ2-1	-	TRBV15	TRBD2	CATAFGRGGRNEQFF	TGTGCCACTGCATTTGGGCGCGGCGGGAGGAATGAGCAGTTCTTC
TRBJ2-5	-	TRBV28	TRBD1	CASSFIPSDIGQGQTQYF	TGTGCCAGCAGTTTTATTCCTTCGGATATTGGACAGGGACAGACCCAGTACTTC
TRBJ2-7	few	TRBV4-3	-	CASSQAWGMGGGAYEQYF	TGCGCCAGCAGCCAAGCTTGGGGTATGGGTGGGGGCGCCTACGAGCAGTACTTC
TRBJ2-1	-	TRBV12-3/TRBV12-4	TRBD2	CASTPPAGDYNEQFF	TGTGCCAGCACCCCCCCAGCGGGAGACTACAATGAGCAGTTCTTC
TRBJ2-3	-	TRBV14	-	CASSQGQLSTDTQYF	TGTGCCAGCAGCCAAGGACAGCTTAGCACAGATACGCAGTATTTT
TRBJ1-2	-	TRBV5-1	-	CASSSHLGGNSYGYTF	TGCGCCAGCAGTTCCCACCTAGGCGGCAACTCCTATGGCTACACCTTC
TRBJ1-5	-	TRBV27	-	CASSLTWESAQHF	TGTGCCAGCAGTTTAACCTGGGAATCCGCCCAGCATTTT
TRBJ2-1	many	TRBV6-2/TRBV6-3	-	CASSWPGGYNEQFF	TGTGCCAGCAGTTGGCCCGGGGGTTACAATGAGCAGTTCTTC
TRBJ2-3	few	TRBV25-1	-	CASSDPIFHGTLGVAQYF	TGTGCCAGCAGTGATCCTATTTTCCACGGGACACTAGGAGTGGCGCAGTATTTT
TRBJ2-7	-	TRBV7-2	TRBD2	CASSLRTSGVGEQYF	TGTGCCAGCAGCTTAAGGACTAGCGGGGTAGGCGAGCAGTACTTC
TRBJ2-2	many	TRBV7-9	TRBD2	CASSLPGGRYTGELFF	TGTGCCAGCAGCTTACCGGGAGGGCGTTACACCGGGGAGCTGTTTTTT
TRBJ2-7	few	TRBV25-1	-	CASSDANRGEQYF	TGTGCCAGCAGTGACGCAAATCGGGGAGAGCAGTACTTC
TRBJ2-2	few	TRBV10-1	TRBD1	CASTLDRGRGELFF	TGCGCCAGCACCCTAGACAGGGGCCGCGGGGAGCTGTTTTTT
TRBJ2-7	few	TRBV7-3	TRBD2	CASSLTGGTIYEQYF	TGTGCCAGCAGCTTAACCGGGGGGACGATCTACGAGCAGTACTTC
TRBJ2-3	-	TRBV29-1	-	CSAEGYTGTQYF	TGCAGCGCCGAGGGGTACACGGGTACGCAGTATTTT
TRBJ2-6	-	TRBV5-5	-	CASSLVGFSSGANVLTF	TGTGCCAGCAGCTTGGTGGGGTTCTCCTCTGGGGCCAACGTCCTGACTTTC
TRBJ2-7	few	TRBV7-2	TRBD2	CASSLASGRVSEQYF	TGTGCCAGCAGCTTAGCGAGTGGGAGGGTTTCCGAGCAGTACTTC
TRBJ1-5	many	TRBV12-3/TRBV12-4	-	CASSLSGVQPQHF	TGTGCCAGCAGTTTGTCGGGTGTGCAGCCCCAGCATTTT
TRBJ2-7	few	TRBV28	TRBD1	CASSFFLDRGRVSAEQYF	TGTGCCAGCAGTTTTTTTTTGGACAGGGGACGTGTCTCGGCCGAGCAGTACTTC
TRBJ2-3	many	TRBV7-8	TRBD2	CASSIPTGGWSGGVTDTQYF	TGTGCCAGCAGCATACCAACCGGGGGCTGGAGCGGGGGGGTCACAGATACGCAGTATTTT
TRBJ2-7	few	TRBV6-5	-	CASSYSYRAYEQYF	TGTGCCAGCAGTTACTCGTACAGGGCCTACGAGCAGTACTTC
TRBJ2-2	many	TRBV9	-	CASSVGGGLSTGELFF	TGTGCCAGCAGCGTAGGAGGAGGATTGAGCACCGGGGAGCTGTTTTTT
TRBJ2-3	-	TRBV7-2	TRBD1	CASSLARHRGSITDTQYF	TGTGCCAGCAGCTTAGCCCGACACAGGGGAAGTATCACAGATACGCAGTATTTT
TRBJ2-1	-	TRBV20-1	-	CSLSRYNEQFF	TGCAGTCTGAGTAGGTACAATGAGCAGTTCTTC
TRBJ2-7	-	TRBV3-1	-	CASNPLGSSYEQYF	TGTGCCAGCAACCCGTTGGGGAGCTCCTACGAGCAGTACTTC
TRBJ1-2	many	TRBV11-2	TRBD1	CASSADRGYGYTF	TGTGCCAGCAGCGCCGACAGGGGTTATGGCTACACCTTC